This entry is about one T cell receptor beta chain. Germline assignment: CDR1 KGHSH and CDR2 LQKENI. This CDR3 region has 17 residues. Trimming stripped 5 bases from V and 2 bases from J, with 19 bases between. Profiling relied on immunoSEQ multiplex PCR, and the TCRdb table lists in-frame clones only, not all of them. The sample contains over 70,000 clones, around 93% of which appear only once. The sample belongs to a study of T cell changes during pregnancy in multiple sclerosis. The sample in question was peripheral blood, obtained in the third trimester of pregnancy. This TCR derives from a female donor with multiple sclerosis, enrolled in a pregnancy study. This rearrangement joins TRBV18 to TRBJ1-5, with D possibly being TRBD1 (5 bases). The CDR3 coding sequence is TGTGCCAGCTCAAGAATGGTAGCCGGGACTGGCAATCAGCCCCAGCATTTT. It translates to CASSRMVAGTGNQPQHF.